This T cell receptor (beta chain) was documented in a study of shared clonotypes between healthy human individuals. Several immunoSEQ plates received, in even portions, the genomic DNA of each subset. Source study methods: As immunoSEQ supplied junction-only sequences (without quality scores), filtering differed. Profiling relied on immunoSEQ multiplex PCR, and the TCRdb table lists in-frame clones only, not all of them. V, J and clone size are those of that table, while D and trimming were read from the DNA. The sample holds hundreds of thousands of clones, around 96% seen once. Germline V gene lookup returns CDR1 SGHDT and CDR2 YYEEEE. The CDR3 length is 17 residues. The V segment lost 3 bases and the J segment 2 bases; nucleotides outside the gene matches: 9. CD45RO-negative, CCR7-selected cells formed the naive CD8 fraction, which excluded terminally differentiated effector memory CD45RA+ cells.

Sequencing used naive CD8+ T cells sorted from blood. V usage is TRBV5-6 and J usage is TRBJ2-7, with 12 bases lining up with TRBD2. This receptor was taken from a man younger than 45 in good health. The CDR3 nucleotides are TGTGCCAGCAGCTCGTTAACCGGGACTAGCGGGCCCTACGAGCAGTACTTC. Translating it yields CASSSLTGTSGPYEQYF. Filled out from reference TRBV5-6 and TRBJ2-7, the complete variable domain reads DAGVTQSPTHLIKTRGQQVTLRCSPKSGHDTVSWYQQALGQGPQFIFQYYEEEERQRGNFPDRFSGHQFPNYSSELNVNALLLGDSALYLCASSSLTGTSGPYEQYFGPGTRLTVT.